Listed below are T cell receptor beta chains from one sample, sequenced in a study of blood T cells in healthy people across ages. One entry per CDR3 protein, called by TCRdb with MiXCR from the 5' RACE reads. The sample holds approximately 1,700,000 distinct CDR3 sequences; about two fifths are singletons and the top ten take 23%. Material: blood. The receptor set was obtained from a human donor in good health. CDR3s include the opening cysteine and the closing phenylalanine or tryptophan. The D gene is left open where the match is weak. Clone size is shown for a subset of rows, as once, few, many or a class of expanded clone.

D | size | J | V | DNA | CDR3
- | few | TRBJ2-1 | TRBV24-1 | TGTGCCACTAAGGGGACCGGGAATGAGCAGTTCTTC | CATKGTGNEQFF
- | - | TRBJ2-7 | TRBV28 | TGTGCCAGCAGTTTATTAAGGAGGGGCTCCTACGAGCAGTACTTC | CASSLLRRGSYEQYF
TRBD1 | - | TRBJ1-1 | TRBV20-1 | TGCAGTGCTATTCCCAAGGGGGACAGGGTGGTATTT | CSAIPKGDRVVF
- | - | TRBJ2-3 | TRBV7-2 | TGTGCCAGCAGCCCAGCCTCGTGGGATACGCAGTATTTT | CASSPASWDTQYF
- | few | TRBJ2-2 | TRBV9 | TGTGCCAGCAGCGTAGGAACTCTAACCGGGGAGCTGTTTTTT | CASSVGTLTGELFF
- | few | TRBJ2-1 | TRBV4-1 | TGCGCCAGCAGCCAAGATGGACCGACCGAGGCCGCCTACAATGAGCAGTTCTTC | CASSQDGPTEAAYNEQFF
- | - | TRBJ2-3 | TRBV4-2 | TGTGCCAGCAACCAAAACAAGTGGGGGGCGAAAGATACGCAGTATTTT | CASNQNKWGAKDTQYF
- | - | TRBJ1-1 | TRBV28 | TGTGCCAGCAGTTTATCTGCGGGGTTGGCTTTCTTT | CASSLSAGLAFF
- | few | TRBJ1-1 | TRBV9 | TGTGCCAGCAGCCCCCACCCCGTGCGAGGGGGGAACACTGAAGCTTTCTTT | CASSPHPVRGGNTEAFF
- | - | TRBJ2-7 | TRBV6-6 | TGTGCCAGCAGTTACTCGCTCCTTGGCACCTACGAGCAGTACTTC | CASSYSLLGTYEQYF
- | few | TRBJ2-4 | TRBV15 | TGTGCCACCAGCGGAGAGGTCCTGGAAAACATTCAGTACTTC | CATSGEVLENIQYF
- | few | TRBJ2-7 | TRBV20-1 | TGCAGTGCTAACCCTTTCGGGACACCCTTTAACGAGCAGTACTTC | CSANPFGTPFNEQYF
- | few | TRBJ1-6 | TRBV7-6 | TGTGCCAGCAGCTTAGTGGGTCCACCCCTCCACTTT | CASSLVGPPLHF
TRBD1 | few | TRBJ1-1 | TRBV7-3 | TGTGCCAGCAGCTTACAGGGGGCGGCCACTGAAGCTTTCTTT | CASSLQGAATEAFF
- | few | TRBJ2-4 | TRBV28 | TGTGCCAGCAGTTTATTGCACTGGGGTTACCAGTACTTC | CASSLLHWGYQYF
- | few | TRBJ2-3 | TRBV11-2 | TGTGCCAGCAGCTTAGAGCCAATCACAGATACGCAGTATTTT | CASSLEPITDTQYF
TRBD2 | - | TRBJ2-3 | TRBV29-1 | TGCAGCGTTGAAGATCTTTTCGGCGGGGGGGCCCCTAGCACAGATACGCAGTATTTT | CSVEDLFGGGAPSTDTQYF
TRBD1 | few | TRBJ1-2 | TRBV29-1 | TGCAGCGTTGATGGGACAGGGGTGAGCTATGGCTACACCTTC | CSVDGTGVSYGYTF
- | few | TRBJ2-1 | TRBV29-1 | TGCAGCGCTGGACGGAGCTCCTACAATGAGCAGTTCTTC | CSAGRSSYNEQFF
- | - | TRBJ2-7 | TRBV29-1 | TGCAGCGTTGAAATACAGCACTACGAGCAGTACTTC | CSVEIQHYEQYF
- | - | TRBJ2-3 | TRBV6-2/TRBV6-3 | TGTGCCAGCAGACCATCGGGCCTGGTGAGCACAGATACGCAGTATTTT | CASRPSGLVSTDTQYF
TRBD1 | - | TRBJ2-5 | TRBV10-3 | TGTGCCAGTACCGGGACAGGGGTCCAAGAGACCCAGTACTTC | CASTGTGVQETQYF
- | - | TRBJ1-1 | TRBV11-1 | TGTGCCAGCAGCTTCAAATGGCAGGCTGAAGCTTTCTTT | CASSFKWQAEAFF
- | few | TRBJ1-1 | TRBV5-1 | TGCGCCAGCAGCTTGAGAGGGTTGGACACTGAAGCTTTCTTT | CASSLRGLDTEAFF
- | - | TRBJ1-2 | TRBV9 | TGTGCCAGCAGCGCCACTAGAGCGTTCTATGGCTACACCTTC | CASSATRAFYGYTF
- | - | TRBJ1-5 | TRBV15 | TGTGCCACCAGCACCCAGCACCCGTATCAGCCCCAGCATTTT | CATSTQHPYQPQHF
- | - | TRBJ1-5 | TRBV6-6 | TGTGCCAGCAGTCTGGGTGACAATAGCAATCAGCCCCAGCATTTT | CASSLGDNSNQPQHF
- | few | TRBJ1-4 | TRBV20-1 | TGCAGTGCTAGAGGCCGGTCGGCCGTTCGTGGGGAAAAACTGTTTTTT | CSARGRSAVRGEKLFF